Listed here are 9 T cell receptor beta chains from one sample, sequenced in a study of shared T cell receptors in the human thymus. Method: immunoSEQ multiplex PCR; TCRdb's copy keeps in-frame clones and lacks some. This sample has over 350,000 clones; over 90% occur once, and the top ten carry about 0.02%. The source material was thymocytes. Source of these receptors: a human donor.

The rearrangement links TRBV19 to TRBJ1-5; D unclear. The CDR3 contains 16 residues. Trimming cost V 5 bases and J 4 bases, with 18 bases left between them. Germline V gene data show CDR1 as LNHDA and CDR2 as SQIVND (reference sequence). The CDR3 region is CASSLLVANPNQPQHF. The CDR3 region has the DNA TGTGCCAGTAGTCTCCTCGTGGCAAACCCTAATCAGCCCCAGCATTTT.

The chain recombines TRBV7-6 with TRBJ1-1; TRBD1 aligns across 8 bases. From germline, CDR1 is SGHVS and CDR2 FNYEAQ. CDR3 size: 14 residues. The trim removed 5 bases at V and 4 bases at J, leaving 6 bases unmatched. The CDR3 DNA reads TGTGCCAGCAGCCTCTGGACAGGGAGCACTGAAGCTTTCTTT. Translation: CASSLWTGSTEAFF.

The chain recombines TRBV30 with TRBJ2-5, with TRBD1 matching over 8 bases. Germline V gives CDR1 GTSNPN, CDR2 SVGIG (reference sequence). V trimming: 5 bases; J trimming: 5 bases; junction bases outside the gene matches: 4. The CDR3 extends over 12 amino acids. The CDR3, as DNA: TGTGCCTGGGATACAGGGGGGGAGACCCAGTACTTC. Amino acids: CAWDTGGETQYF.

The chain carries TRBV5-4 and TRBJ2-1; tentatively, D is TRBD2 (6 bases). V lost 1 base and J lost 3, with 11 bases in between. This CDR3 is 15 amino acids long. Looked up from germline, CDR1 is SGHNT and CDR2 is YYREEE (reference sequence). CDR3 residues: CASSLWDGSYNEQFF. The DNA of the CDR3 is TGTGCCAGCAGCTTGTGGGACGGGAGCTACAATGAGCAGTTCTTC.

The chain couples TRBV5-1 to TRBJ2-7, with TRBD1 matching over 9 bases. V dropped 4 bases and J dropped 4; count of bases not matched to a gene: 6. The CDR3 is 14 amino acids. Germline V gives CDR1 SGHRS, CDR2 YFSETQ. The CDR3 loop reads CASSPGDREYEQYF. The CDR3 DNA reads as TGCGCCAGCAGCCCGGGGGACAGGGAGTACGAGCAGTACTTC.

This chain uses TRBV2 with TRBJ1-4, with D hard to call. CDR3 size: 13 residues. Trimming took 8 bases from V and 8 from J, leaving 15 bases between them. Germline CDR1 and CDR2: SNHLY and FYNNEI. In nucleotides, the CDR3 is TGTGCCAGCGCCGTGCCCCGGGAGGAAAAACTGTTTTTT. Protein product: CASAVPREEKLFF.

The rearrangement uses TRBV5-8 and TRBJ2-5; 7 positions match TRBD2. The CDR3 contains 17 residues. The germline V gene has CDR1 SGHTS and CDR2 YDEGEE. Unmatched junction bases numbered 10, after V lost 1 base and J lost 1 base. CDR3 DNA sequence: TGTGCCAGCAGCTTGAAGGGTTGGCGGGAGCCCCAAGAGACCCAGTACTTC. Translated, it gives CASSLKGWREPQETQYF.

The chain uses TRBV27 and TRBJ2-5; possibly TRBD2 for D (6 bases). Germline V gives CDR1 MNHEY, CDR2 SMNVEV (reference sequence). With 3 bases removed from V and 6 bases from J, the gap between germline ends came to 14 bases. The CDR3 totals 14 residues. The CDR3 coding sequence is TGTGCCAGCAGTTTCACGGGAGTTCGACAGACCCAGTACTTC. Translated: CASSFTGVRQTQYF.

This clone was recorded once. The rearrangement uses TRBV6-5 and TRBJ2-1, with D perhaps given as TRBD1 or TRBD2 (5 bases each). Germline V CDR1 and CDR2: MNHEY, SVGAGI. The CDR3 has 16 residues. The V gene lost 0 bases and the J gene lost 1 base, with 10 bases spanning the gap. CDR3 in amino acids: CASSYSGTYSYNEQFF. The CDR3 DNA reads TGTGCCAGCAGTTACTCGGGGACCTATTCCTACAATGAGCAGTTCTTC.